These 13 T cell receptor beta chains share one sample of origin, sequenced in a study of beta chain features in type 1 diabetes (dated by TCRdb to 2016 to 2018). Receptor libraries were prepared by the immunoSEQ multiplex PCR assay. The High Capacity cDNA Reverse Transcription Kit was used to reverse transcribe all of the isolated RNA, meaning that expressed TCRB transcripts were what got sequenced. TCRdb limited this immuneACCESS table to in-frame rearrangements with V and J called. A share of clones is missing; checked studies link under half to unresolved V genes, and the rest is unexplained. The sample yields fewer than 650,000 clones; around 15% were counted once. Roughly 0.098% of the sample is held by the ten biggest clonotypes. What was sequenced was naive CD4+ T cells from blood. According to the study, the label for this sample's cell subset or site signals: true naive CD4+ T cells. The receptors were sampled from a man between 18 and 35 years old in good health.

The chain links TRBV6-1 to TRBJ2-7; D possibly corresponds to TRBD2 (8 bases). The CDR3 is 14 residues long. V shed 2 bases and J shed 6 bases, with 14 bases lying between them. The germline gives CDR1 MNHNS, CDR2 SASEGT. The CDR3 nucleotides read TGTGCCAGCAGTGAATCGGGAGGGGGCACCGAGCAGTACTTC. Protein product: CASSESGGGTEQYF.

The chain couples TRBV10-3 to TRBJ2-7; 7 bases match TRBD1. CDR3 length: 15 amino acids. The junction had 6 bases not matched to a gene; V was cut back by 4 bases and J by 0 bases. Germline CDR1 ENHRY, CDR2 SYGVKD. CDR3 in amino acids: CAISARGGYSYEQYF. As DNA, the CDR3 is TGTGCCATCAGTGCAAGAGGGGGCTACTCCTACGAGCAGTACTTC.

This clone appeared a few times. The CDR3 nucleotides are TGTGCCAGTAGTCTACAGGGATACGAGCAGTACTTC. Its protein product is CASSLQGYEQYF. The chain employs TRBV19 and TRBJ2-7; weak D call: TRBD1 (6 bases). V gave up 5 bases and J gave up 4 bases, with 9 bases separating them. CDR1 LNHDA and CDR2 SQIVND come from the germline V gene (reference sequence). The CDR3 is made up of 12 amino acids.

V gene TRBV7-9 combines with J gene TRBJ1-2; D may be TRBD1 (6 bases). CDR1 and CDR2 from the germline V gene are SEHNR and FQNEAQ (reference sequence). Trimming pared 4 bases from V and 2 bases from J, leaving 8 bases between. The length of the CDR3 is 13 residues. In DNA form, the CDR3 reads TGTGCCAGCAGCTGGGGGGCGAACTATGGCTACACCTTC. Amino acid sequence: CASSWGANYGYTF.

In this sample, this clone turned up a few times. V gene TRBV6-5 combines with J gene TRBJ2-7; D remains ambiguous. Germline V gene data show CDR1 as MNHEY and CDR2 as SVGAGI. This CDR3 is 13 amino acids long. The V gene lost 3 bases and the J gene lost 3 bases, with 9 bases spanning the gap. In nucleotides, the CDR3 is TGTGCCAGCAGTTATGGCACAAACTACGAGCAGTACTTC. Translating gives CASSYGTNYEQYF.

This clone was seen only a few times. The gene calls are TRBV4-3 and TRBJ2-6, with a possible D match to TRBD1 (7 bases). Germline assignment: CDR1 LGHNA and CDR2 YSLEER. Trimming left V 1 base short and J 4 bases short, with 17 bases between. CDR3 length: 18 amino acids. The CDR3 nucleotides read TGCGCCAGCAGCCAAGCCCCAGGGGGGAGATACGGGGCCAACGTCCTGACTTTC. Protein: CASSQAPGGRYGANVLTF.

The chain combines TRBV4-1 with TRBJ2-7; 11 bases agree with TRBD1. Per germline, CDR1 MGHRA and CDR2 YSYEKL. The J segment lost 6 bases and the V segment lost 2 bases, leaving 3 bases of the junction unmatched. This CDR3 is 14 amino acids long. The CDR3 DNA sequence: TGCGCCAGCAGCCAACCCGGGACAGGGGGCGAGCAGTACTTC. It codes for CASSQPGTGGEQYF.

This clone was counted only a few times. The V and J genes are TRBV2 and TRBJ1-4; D is uncertain. V shed 7 bases and J shed 0 bases, with 12 bases lying between them. This CDR3 comprises 15 residues. Germline CDR1 reads SNHLY; CDR2 reads FYNNEI. DNA for the CDR3: TGTGCCAGCATTTGGTCTGGAGCAACTAATGAAAAACTGTTTTTT. Translation: CASIWSGATNEKLFF.

The chain is built from TRBV7-2 and TRBJ1-5; TRBD1 matches at 7 bases. After removal of 2 bases from V and 4 bases from J, the junction contained 11 bases not matched to a gene. This CDR3 comprises 17 residues. The germline V gene encodes CDR1 SGHTA and CDR2 FQGNSA. The CDR3 region is CASSLSHRDSPNQPQHF. As DNA, the CDR3 is TGTGCCAGCAGCTTATCCCACCGGGACAGTCCAAATCAGCCCCAGCATTTT.

This rearrangement joins TRBV9 to TRBJ2-5, with D unresolved. Between the trimmed V and J ends, which lost 4 bases and 4 bases, there was a span of 11 bases. The CDR3 contains 13 residues. CDR1 and CDR2 (germline): SGDLS, YYNGEE. The CDR3 nucleotides are TGTGCCAGCAGCCCCGGCCTACGAGAGACCCAGTACTTC. As protein: CASSPGLRETQYF.

The gene calls are TRBV4-2 and TRBJ2-2; 7 bases fit TRBD1. V shed 4 bases and J 0 bases; nucleotides not matched to a gene: 14. Germline-derived CDR1 and CDR2 are LGHNA and YNFKEQ. CDR3 length: 19 residues. Here the CDR3 DNA reads TGTGCCAGCAGCCCCCGGGACAGCCTCTTTACTTCGAACACCGGGGAGCTGTTTTTT. This sequence encodes CASSPRDSLFTSNTGELFF.

This clone was counted between two and nine times. The chain links TRBV7-9 to TRBJ2-7, with D tentatively TRBD1 or TRBD2 (6 bases each). CDR1 and CDR2 from the germline V gene are SEHNR and FQNEAQ (reference sequence). Trimming left V 4 bases short and J 1 base short, with 14 bases between. The CDR3 is made up of 15 amino acids. The DNA of the CDR3 is TGTGCCAGCAGCTCGATTAGGGGGGAATCCTACGAGCAGTACTTC. Encoded protein: CASSSIRGESYEQYF. Filled out from reference TRBV7-9 and TRBJ2-7, the complete variable domain reads DTGVSQNPRHKITKRGQNVTFRCDPISEHNRLYWYRQTLGQGPEFLTYFQNEAQLEKSRLLSDRFSAERPKGSFSTLEIQRTEQGDSAMYLCASSSIRGESYEQYFGPGTRLTVT.

In this sample, this clone turned up a few times. Additional DNA sequences in this sample encode the identical CDR3. The CDR3 sequence: CASSYSGQTYEQYF. CDR3 DNA: TGTGCCAGCAGTTACTCTGGGCAAACCTACGAGCAGTACTTC. The rearrangement joins TRBV6-5 to TRBJ2-7; D not certain. Trimming pared 0 bases from V and 2 bases from J, leaving 8 bases between. This CDR3 contains 14 residues. Germline values: CDR1 MNHEY, CDR2 SVGAGI.